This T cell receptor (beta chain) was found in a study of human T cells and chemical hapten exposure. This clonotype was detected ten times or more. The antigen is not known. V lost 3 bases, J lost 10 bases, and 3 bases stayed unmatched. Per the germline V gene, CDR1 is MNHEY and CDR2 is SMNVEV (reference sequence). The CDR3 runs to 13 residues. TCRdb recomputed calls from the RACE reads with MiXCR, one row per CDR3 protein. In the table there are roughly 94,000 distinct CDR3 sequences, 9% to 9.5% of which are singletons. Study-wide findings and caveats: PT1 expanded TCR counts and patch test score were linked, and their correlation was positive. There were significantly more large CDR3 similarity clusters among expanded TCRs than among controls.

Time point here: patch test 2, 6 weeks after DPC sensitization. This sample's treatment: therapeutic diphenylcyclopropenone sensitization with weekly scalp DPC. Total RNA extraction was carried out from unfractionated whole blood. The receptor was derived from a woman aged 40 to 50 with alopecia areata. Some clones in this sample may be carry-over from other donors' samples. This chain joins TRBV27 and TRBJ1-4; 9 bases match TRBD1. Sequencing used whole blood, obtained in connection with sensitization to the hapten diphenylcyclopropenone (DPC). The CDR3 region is CASSFGQGTKLFF. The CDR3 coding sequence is TGTGCCAGCAGTTTCGGACAGGGGACAAAACTGTTTTTT.